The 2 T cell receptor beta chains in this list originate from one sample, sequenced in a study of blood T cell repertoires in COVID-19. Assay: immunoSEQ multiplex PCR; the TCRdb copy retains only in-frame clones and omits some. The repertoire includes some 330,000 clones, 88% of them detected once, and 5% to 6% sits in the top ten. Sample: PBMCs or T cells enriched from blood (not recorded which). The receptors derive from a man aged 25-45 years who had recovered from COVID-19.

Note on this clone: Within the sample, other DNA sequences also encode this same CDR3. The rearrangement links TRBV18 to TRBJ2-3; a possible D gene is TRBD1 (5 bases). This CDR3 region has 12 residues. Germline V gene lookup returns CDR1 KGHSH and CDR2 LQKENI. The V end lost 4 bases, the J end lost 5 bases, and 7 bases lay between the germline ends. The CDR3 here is CASSLQGDTQYF. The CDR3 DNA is TGTGCCAGCTCACTTCAGGGAGATACGCAGTATTTT.

The CDR3 DNA sequence: TGTGCCAGCAGTTTATCTCGGTATTTTGGTACAGATACGCAGTATTTT. Translation gives CASSLSRYFGTDTQYF. The chain recombines TRBV27 with TRBJ2-3; D call uncertain. V was trimmed by 0 bases and J by 3 bases, leaving 13 bases between them. Germline values: CDR1 MNHEY, CDR2 SMNVEV (reference sequence). This CDR3 is 16 amino acids long.